These 3 T cell receptor beta chains were sequenced from one sample in a study of shared clonotypes between healthy human individuals. Clones were sequenced by immunoSEQ multiplex PCR, and TCRdb holds only the in-frame ones, with some missing. Among about 340,000 clones, less than 85% were seen once, and the ten largest hold 10%. The sample taken for sequencing was memory CD4+ T cells sorted from blood. Regarding subset: CD45RA-negative fraction. The source of these receptors is a man aged 25-40 years in good health.

This chain links TRBV9 with TRBJ2-1; TRBD1 matches at 7 bases. After removal of 4 bases from V and 8 bases from J, the junction contained 12 bases not matched to a gene. The germline CDR1 and CDR2 sequences are SGDLS and YYNGEE. The CDR3 is 15 residues long. The CDR3 spells CASSPTDRYVDEQFF. CDR3 DNA sequence: TGTGCCAGCAGCCCGACGGACAGGTACGTAGATGAGCAGTTCTTC.

V is TRBV7-2 and J is TRBJ1-6; a possible D gene is TRBD1 (5 bases). Trimming shortened V by 1 base and J by 7 bases, and 11 bases separated the two germline ends. Germline V gene data show CDR1 as SGHTA and CDR2 as FQGNSA. The CDR3 consists of 15 residues. The CDR3 here is CASSLEFQGNSPLHF. CDR3 nucleotide sequence: TGTGCCAGCAGCTTAGAGTTCCAGGGAAATTCACCCCTCCACTTT.

The chain has TRBV11-2 and TRBJ2-3, with D perhaps being TRBD1 or TRBD2 (5 bases each). The CDR3 spans 15 residues. Trimming took off 5 bases at V and 3 bases at J, with 15 bases between the two ends. Germline V lookup: CDR1 SGHAT, CDR2 FQNNGV. CDR3 sequence (DNA): TGTGCCAGCAGCGTCCGGGGCGGATGGACAGATACGCAGTATTTT. This encodes CASSVRGGWTDTQYF.